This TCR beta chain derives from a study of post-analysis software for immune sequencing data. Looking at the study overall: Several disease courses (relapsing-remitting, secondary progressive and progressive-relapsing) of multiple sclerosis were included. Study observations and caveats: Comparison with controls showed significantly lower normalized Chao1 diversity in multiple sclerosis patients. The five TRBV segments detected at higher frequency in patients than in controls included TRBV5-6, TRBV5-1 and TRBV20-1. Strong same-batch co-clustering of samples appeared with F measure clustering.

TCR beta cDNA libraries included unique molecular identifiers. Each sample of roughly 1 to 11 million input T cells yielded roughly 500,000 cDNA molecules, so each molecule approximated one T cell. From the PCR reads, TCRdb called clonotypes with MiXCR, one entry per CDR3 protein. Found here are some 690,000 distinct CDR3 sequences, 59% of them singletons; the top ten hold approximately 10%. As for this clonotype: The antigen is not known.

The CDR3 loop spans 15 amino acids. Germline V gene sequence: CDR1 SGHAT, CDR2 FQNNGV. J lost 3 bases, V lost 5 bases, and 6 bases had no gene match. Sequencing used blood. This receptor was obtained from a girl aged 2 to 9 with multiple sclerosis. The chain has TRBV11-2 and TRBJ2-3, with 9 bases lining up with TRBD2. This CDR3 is CASSHIAGATDTQYF. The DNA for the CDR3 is TGTGCCAGCAGCCATATAGCGGGAGCGACAGATACGCAGTATTTT.